This T cell receptor beta chain was obtained from a study of T cell responses to AZD1222 COVID-19 vaccine. Here immunoSEQ multiplex PCR was the method, and the copy in TCRdb shows in-frame clones only, minus some. Of roughly 90,000 clones detected, around 91% appear once; the ten largest clones hold under 3%. The clonotype was recovered from an adult who received the AZD1222 COVID-19 vaccine. Source: peripheral blood, taken 28 days after the second AZD1222 dose.

The CDR3, as DNA: TGCGCCAGCAGCTTGCAGGGGGCGGGTTACGAGCAGTACTTC. This gives the protein CASSLQGAGYEQYF. This chain uses TRBV5-1 with TRBJ2-7; 8 nucleotides align to TRBD1. CDR3 length equals 14 residues. V gave up 1 base and J gave up 4 bases; unmatched junction bases: 4. The germline CDR1 and CDR2 sequences are SGHRS and YFSETQ.